What follows are 24 T cell receptor beta chains derived from one specimen sequenced in a study of post-analysis software for immune sequencing data. Regarding the study as a whole: TRBV5-6, TRBV5-1 and TRBV20-1 were among 4 or 5 TRBV segments more frequent in patients than controls.

Antigens for these TCRs are unknown. Tagging with unique molecular identifiers was a feature of the TCR beta cDNA libraries. TCRdb itself ran the PCR reads through MiXCR, one entry per CDR3 protein. Of hundreds of thousands of distinct CDR3 sequences in the sample, 55% to 60% are singletons; the top ten hold about 11%. The specimen sequenced was blood. Receptor source: a girl aged 2 to 10 with multiple sclerosis.

This sequence joins TRBV5-1 and TRBJ2-1; 7 nucleotides align to TRBD2. This CDR3 region has 15 residues. Germline V gene lookup returns CDR1 SGHRS and CDR2 YFSETQ. Unmatched junction bases numbered 5, after V lost 5 bases and J lost 0 bases. The CDR3: CASRRRGSSYNEQFF. The CDR3 DNA reads TGCGCCAGCAGGAGGCGCGGGAGCTCCTACAATGAGCAGTTCTTC.

The V and J genes are TRBV5-5 and TRBJ2-1, with 7 bases fitting TRBD1. Losses at the gene ends were 3 bases for V and 4 bases for J; bases not matched to a gene: 10. Germline lookup yields CDR1 SGHKS and CDR2 YYEKEE (reference sequence). This CDR3 is built from 16 residues. Here the CDR3 reads CASSWVGQRNYNEQFF. CDR3 DNA: TGTGCCAGCAGCTGGGTGGGACAGCGGAATTACAATGAGCAGTTCTTC. Based on the CDR3 plus reference TRBV5-5 and TRBJ2-1, the full variable domain is DAGVTQSPTHLIKTRGQQVTLRCSPISGHKSVSWYQQVLGQGPQFIFQYYEKEERGRGNFPDRFSARQFPNYSSELNVNALLLGDSALYLCASSWVGQRNYNEQFFGPGTRLTVL.

The chain couples TRBV18 to TRBJ2-5, with D hard to call. CDR3 size: 14 residues. Germline values: CDR1 KGHSH, CDR2 LQKENI. Between the trimmed V and J ends, which lost 3 bases and 2 bases, there was a span of 10 bases. The DNA of the CDR3 is TGTGCCAGCTCACCTAGGGCGGTACAAGAGACCCAGTACTTC. It encodes CASSPRAVQETQYF.

The J gene is TRBJ1-4, the V gene TRBV7-9; maybe TRBD1 (6 bases). The germline V gene encodes CDR1 SEHNR and CDR2 FQNEAQ (reference sequence). Trimming cost V 7 bases and J 7 bases, with 19 bases left between them. The CDR3 extends over 15 amino acids. CDR3 sequence: CASTTVGTRGEKLFF. CDR3 DNA sequence: TGTGCCAGCACGACGGTCGGGACAAGAGGTGAAAAACTGTTTTTT.

This clonotype was detected a few times. V and J are TRBV20-1 and TRBJ1-2; TRBD1 agrees at 10 bases. The V gene end was trimmed by 5 bases and the J gene end by 4 bases; junction bases not matched to a gene: 7. The CDR3 is 14 amino acids. Germline values: CDR1 DFQATT, CDR2 SNEGSKA (reference sequence). CDR3 sequence: CSAEGTGVFYGYTF. For the CDR3, the DNA is TGCAGTGCTGAAGGGACAGGGGTGTTCTATGGCTACACCTTC.

The rearrangement joins TRBV6-1 to TRBJ2-1; D is possibly TRBD1 or TRBD2 (5 bases each). CDR3 size: 14 residues. Deletions cut 1 base from V and 5 bases from J, with 9 bases between. Germline CDR1 and CDR2: MNHNS and SASEGT. The CDR3 region is CASSEGWGNNEQFF. The DNA of the CDR3 is TGTGCCAGCAGTGAAGGTTGGGGGAACAATGAGCAGTTCTTC.

This clonotype was observed a handful of times. This chain connects TRBV3-1 to TRBJ2-1; weak D call: TRBD2 (5 bases). The V gene's germline CDR1 is LGHDT and CDR2 YNNKEL (reference sequence). The germline V and J ends were trimmed by 4 bases and 9 bases, with 13 bases remaining between them. CDR3 size: 13 residues. DNA for the CDR3: TGTGCCAGCAGCCCCCCCGGCGGAGGTGAGCAGTTCTTC. Residues: CASSPPGGGEQFF.

The V and J genes are TRBV29-1 and TRBJ2-1, with 13 bases aligning to TRBD2. Germline values: CDR1 SQVTM, CDR2 ANQGSEA. V lost 4 bases to trimming and J lost 4 bases; unmatched junction nucleotides: 7. The CDR3 spans 16 residues. CDR3 DNA: TGCAGCGTTGTACACGCGGGACTAGCGGGATACAATGAGCAGTTCTTC. Translation: CSVVHAGLAGYNEQFF.

J is TRBJ2-3 and V is TRBV29-1; TRBD1 aligns across 9 bases. The trim removed 4 bases at V and 5 bases at J, leaving 10 bases unmatched. The CDR3 runs 15 residues. Germline loops: CDR1 SQVTM, CDR2 ANQGSEA. CDR3 residues: CSVAHGQGKGDTQYF. In DNA, the CDR3 is TGCAGCGTTGCCCACGGACAGGGGAAAGGAGATACGCAGTATTTT.

This clonotype was detected a few times. The chain links TRBV28 to TRBJ2-3; D is uncertain. Germline V lookup: CDR1 MDHEN, CDR2 SYDVKM. Trimming left V 7 bases short and J 1 base short, with 15 bases between. The CDR3 covers 15 residues. The CDR3 DNA reads as TGTGCCAGCACCCTCCCCGCCGAACGCACAGATACGCAGTATTTT. Its protein product is CASTLPAERTDTQYF.

The chain couples TRBV7-2 to TRBJ2-7; TRBD2 is a possible D gene (6 bases). Germline V gene data show CDR1 as SGHTA and CDR2 as FQGNSA. V was cut by 5 bases and J by 2 bases, with 13 bases left in between. The CDR3 loop spans 14 amino acids. DNA of the CDR3: TGTGCCAGCAGCCTCCGGGACTCCGCCTACGAGCAGTACTTC. Its protein is CASSLRDSAYEQYF.

CDR3 sequence (DNA): TGTGCCAGCCGCGGAGGGCCAAGCATGAACACTGAAGCTTTCTTT. Protein product: CASRGGPSMNTEAFF. The rearrangement joins TRBV2 to TRBJ1-1; D is unresolved. The V gene's germline CDR1 is SNHLY and CDR2 FYNNEI. The CDR3 totals 15 residues. Trimming cost V 8 bases and J 0 bases, with 16 bases left between them.

V usage is TRBV3-1 and J usage is TRBJ2-5; 10 bases agree with TRBD2. V shed 0 bases and J 2 bases; nucleotides not matched to a gene: 9. This CDR3 has 18 amino acids. Germline-derived CDR1 and CDR2 are LGHDT and YNNKEL (reference sequence). This CDR3 is CASSQEGKLAGLQETQYF. The CDR3 DNA sequence: TGTGCCAGCAGCCAAGAGGGGAAACTAGCGGGGTTGCAAGAGACCCAGTACTTC.

The chain recombines TRBV10-3 with TRBJ2-1; 10 nucleotides agree with TRBD1. The V segment lost 10 bases and the J segment 7 bases; nucleotides outside the gene matches: 7. Germline V gives CDR1 ENHRY, CDR2 SYGVKD. This CDR3 region has 13 residues. DNA of the CDR3: TGTGCCACCGGGACAGGGGAACGAAATGAGCAGTTCTTC. Translated: CATGTGERNEQFF.

This clonotype was seen a single time. V gene TRBV5-1 combines with J gene TRBJ1-4; unclear D gene. V was shortened by 4 bases and J by 4 bases, with 14 bases between the two germline ends. The CDR3 consists of 15 residues. In germline, CDR1 is SGHRS, CDR2 YFSETQ. The CDR3 region has the DNA TGCGCCAGCAGCCTTGGACCGCTTAATAATGAAAAACTGTTTTTT. Translation gives CASSLGPLNNEKLFF.

This clonotype has just a few counts. This chain joins TRBV25-1 and TRBJ1-2; D is ambiguous. Germline assignment: CDR1 MGHDK and CDR2 SYGVNS. V lost 0 bases and J lost 5, with 7 bases in between. CDR3 length: 13 residues. In DNA, the CDR3 is TGTGCCAGCAGTGAATATGGAGAGTATGGCTACACCTTC. Translating it yields CASSEYGEYGYTF.

This chain joins TRBV29-1 and TRBJ2-1; 7 bases fit TRBD1. Germline V gene sequence: CDR1 SQVTM, CDR2 ANQGSEA. Trimming at V came to 4 bases and at J to 6 bases, leaving 9 bases not matched to a gene. CDR3 length equals 14 residues. The CDR3: CSVVTGTAGNEQFF. CDR3 DNA: TGCAGCGTTGTGACAGGGACGGCAGGCAATGAGCAGTTCTTC.

The V and J genes are TRBV7-9 and TRBJ2-2; weak D call: TRBD2 (5 bases). V lost 2 bases, J lost 6 bases, and 10 bases lay in between. Germline-derived CDR1 and CDR2 are SEHNR and FQNEAQ (reference sequence). CDR3 size: 14 residues. The CDR3 loop reads CASSLTTSAGELFF. The CDR3 nucleotides are TGTGCCAGCAGCTTAACTACTAGTGCCGGGGAGCTGTTTTTT. The entire variable domain, with the rest obtained from reference TRBV7-9 and TRBJ2-2, is as follows: DTGVSQNPRHKITKRGQNVTFRCDPISEHNRLYWYRQTLGQGPEFLTYFQNEAQLEKSRLLSDRFSAERPKGSFSTLEIQRTEQGDSAMYLCASSLTTSAGELFFGEGSRLTVL.

The chain couples TRBV6-5 to TRBJ2-1; 11 bases are a match to TRBD2. The V segment lost 0 bases and the J segment 5 bases; nucleotides outside the gene matches: 15. The CDR3 consists of 20 residues. Per germline, CDR1 MNHEY and CDR2 SVGAGI. This CDR3 is CASSYSPLESGTSGHNEQFF. The CDR3 bases are TGTGCCAGCAGTTACTCTCCCCTCGAGTCCGGGACTAGCGGTCACAATGAGCAGTTCTTC.

This sequence joins TRBV7-2 and TRBJ2-1; 10 bases map to TRBD2. This CDR3 region has 16 residues. The J segment lost 4 bases and the V segment lost 5 bases, leaving 8 bases of the junction unmatched. Per germline, CDR1 SGHTA and CDR2 FQGNSA. The CDR3, as DNA: TGTGCCAGCAGCATCCCCGAAGCGGGAGGGTACAATGAGCAGTTCTTC. Its protein is CASSIPEAGGYNEQFF.

The rearrangement uses TRBV2 and TRBJ2-7, with TRBD2 identical over 10 bases. V shed 3 bases and J 2 bases; nucleotides not matched to a gene: 7. The CDR3 is made up of 16 amino acids. From germline, CDR1 is SNHLY and CDR2 FYNNEI. The CDR3: CASSDETSGYTYEQYF. CDR3 DNA: TGTGCCAGCAGTGACGAGACTAGCGGGTATACCTACGAGCAGTACTTC. The full variable domain, in which reference TRBV2 and TRBJ2-7 provide the parts outside the CDR3, is EPEVTQTPSHQVTQMGQEVILRCVPISNHLYFYWYRQILGQKVEFLVSFYNNEISEKSEIFDDQFSVERPDGSNFTLKIRSTKLEDSAMYFCASSDETSGYTYEQYFGPGTRLTVT.

Concerning this clonotype itself: Sequence at one end of the junction differs from germline and may be a read error. The gene calls are TRBV5-1 and TRBJ2-3, with D possibly being TRBD2 (6 bases). The V gene's germline CDR1 is SGHRS and CDR2 YFSETQ. The CDR3 is 15 amino acids. The CDR3 is CASSLAAGITDTQYF. CDR3 in DNA: TGCGCCAGCAGTTTGGCTGCGGGGATTACAGATACGCAGTATTTT.

The table lists this clonotype with a few counts. This chain joins TRBV10-2 and TRBJ2-1; 9 nucleotides agree with TRBD2. This CDR3 contains 18 residues. Trimming at V came to 0 bases and at J to 3 bases, leaving 9 bases not matched to a gene. The germline CDR1 and CDR2 sequences are WSHSY and SAAADI. The CDR3 here is CASSESASGTLLYNEQFF. CDR3 coding DNA: TGCGCCAGCAGTGAGTCTGCTAGCGGGACCCTCCTCTACAATGAGCAGTTCTTC.

This chain joins TRBV7-2 and TRBJ2-5; D possibly uses TRBD1 or TRBD2 (5 bases each). Trimming stripped 1 base from V and 5 bases from J, with 11 bases between. The germline V gene has CDR1 SGHTA and CDR2 FQGNSA. This CDR3 has 14 amino acids. In nucleotides, the CDR3 is TGTGCCAGCAGCTTAGGACAGACGGGGGAGACCCAGTACTTC. Translated, it gives CASSLGQTGETQYF. The variable domain in full, with the rest retrieved from reference TRBV7-2 and TRBJ2-5, is GAGVSQSPSNKVTEKGKDVELRCDPISGHTALYWYRQSLGQGLEFLIYFQGNSAPDKSGLPSDRFSAERTGGSVSTLTIQRTQQEDSAVYLCASSLGQTGETQYFGPGTRLLVL.